Below are 20 T cell receptor beta chains sequenced from a single sample in a study of cytomegalovirus exposure and HLA in healthy donors. The data were produced by immunoSEQ multiplex PCR, yet TCRdb's version contains in-frame clones alone and is incomplete. Of about 280,000 clones in the sample, roughly 90% were seen once. Sequencing was done on a sample of PBMCs. These receptors came from a woman between 18 and 30 years old in good health and CMV-seronegative.

The chain employs TRBV7-9 and TRBJ2-7; perhaps TRBD1 as D (6 bases). Trimming took 2 bases from V and 3 from J, leaving 14 bases between them. Germline V lookup: CDR1 SEHNR, CDR2 FQNEAQ (reference sequence). The CDR3 is made up of 15 amino acids. CDR3 bases: TGTGCCAGCAGCTTAAGGACAGACCAGTTCTACGAGCAGTACTTC. This codes for CASSLRTDQFYEQYF.

This clone occurred many times. V gene TRBV11-2 combines with J gene TRBJ2-7, with 10 nucleotides matching TRBD2. J lost 0 bases, V lost 5 bases, and 13 bases had no gene match. CDR1 and CDR2 (germline): SGHAT, FQNNGV. The CDR3 has 18 residues. The CDR3 DNA follows: TGTGCCAGCAGCCCTAGAACCCTTACTAGCGGGGACTCCTACGAGCAGTACTTC. The encoded protein is CASSPRTLTSGDSYEQYF.

The genes are TRBV5-6 and TRBJ2-5; 7 nucleotides match TRBD1. The CDR3 covers 12 residues. Losses at the gene ends were 0 bases for V and 13 bases for J; bases not matched to a gene: 6. Germline V gene sequence: CDR1 SGHDT, CDR2 YYEEEE. CDR3 protein: CASSLDRGRWYF. CDR3 bases: TGTGCCAGCAGCTTGGATAGGGGGCGGTGGTACTTC.

V gene TRBV28 combines with J gene TRBJ2-3; 8 bases match TRBD2. The V and J ends lost 5 bases and 3 bases, in that order; junction bases with no gene match: 10. The V gene's germline CDR1 is MDHEN and CDR2 SYDVKM. The CDR3 sequence is 16 residues long. CDR3 nucleotides: TGTGCCAGCAGTCTGGCGGGGGGAGGGCGGACAGATACGCAGTATTTT. Translation: CASSLAGGGRTDTQYF.

The chain combines TRBV7-2 with TRBJ1-5; possible D gene TRBD1, 5 bases. Germline lookup yields CDR1 SGHTA and CDR2 FQGNSA. Trimming shortened V by 1 base and J by 6 bases, and 19 bases separated the two germline ends. This CDR3 is 17 amino acids long. The CDR3 sequence: CASSLVGKGEEVQPQHF. CDR3 nucleotides: TGTGCCAGCAGCTTAGTGGGAAAAGGGGAGGAGGTTCAGCCCCAGCATTTT.

The chain carries TRBV4-3 and TRBJ2-7; 8 bases match TRBD2. Looked up from germline, CDR1 is LGHNA and CDR2 is YSLEER. CDR3 length: 14 residues. The ends lost 4 bases at V and 5 bases at J; junction bases unmatched: 7. This CDR3 reads CASSPREGPDEQYF. CDR3 DNA: TGCGCCAGCAGCCCTCGGGAGGGACCTGACGAGCAGTACTTC.

This clone was counted a few times. V usage is TRBV5-1 and J usage is TRBJ2-7; tentatively, D is TRBD1 (6 bases). This CDR3 region has 14 residues. Germline lookup yields CDR1 SGHRS and CDR2 YFSETQ. Trimming removed 2 bases at V and 0 bases at J, with 9 bases between. The CDR3 sequence is CASSFGQSSYEQYF. CDR3 DNA: TGCGCCAGCAGCTTTGGACAGAGCTCCTACGAGCAGTACTTC.

This chain uses TRBV9 with TRBJ1-2, with TRBD1 matching over 8 bases. CDR3 length: 16 amino acids. J was trimmed by 7 bases and V by 6 bases; bases with no gene match: 17. The V gene's germline CDR1 is SGDLS and CDR2 YYNGEE. The DNA for the CDR3 is TGTGCCAGCACCCGCTACGCCCAGGGGGCGCGAGGTGGCTACACCTTC. It yields the protein CASTRYAQGARGGYTF.

The chain has TRBV14 and TRBJ1-6; 10 nucleotides line up with TRBD1. The CDR3 is 16 amino acids. Germline CDR1 SGHDN, CDR2 FVKESK. With V trimmed by 1 base and J by 10 bases, 7 bases remained unmatched. This CDR3 reads CASSQGGDRGWSPLHF. Written as DNA, the CDR3 is TGTGCCAGCAGCCAAGGAGGGGACAGGGGATGGTCACCCCTCCACTTT. Supplemented by reference TRBV14 and TRBJ1-6, the full variable domain reads EAGVTQFPSHSVIEKGQTVTLRCDPISGHDNLYWYRRVMGKEIKFLLHFVKESKQDESGMPNNRFLAERTGGTYSTLKVQPAELEDSGVYFCASSQGGDRGWSPLHFGNGTRLTVT.

This chain links TRBV4-1 with TRBJ2-3; 11 bases agree with TRBD2. The V segment lost 3 bases and the J segment 5 bases; nucleotides outside the gene matches: 7. Germline values: CDR1 MGHRA, CDR2 YSYEKL. There are 16 residues in the CDR3. CDR3 nucleotides: TGCGCCAGCAGCCAGATAGACGGGACTAGCGGAGATACGCAGTATTTT. It yields the protein CASSQIDGTSGDTQYF.

The chain combines TRBV7-9 with TRBJ2-1; D might be TRBD2 (6 bases). Germline-derived CDR1 and CDR2 are SEHNR and FQNEAQ (reference sequence). With 5 bases removed from V and 8 bases from J, the gap between germline ends came to 19 bases. The CDR3 is 15 residues long. For the CDR3, the DNA is TGTGCCAGCAGCAATCCACCGGGGACTGGGGATGAGCAGTTCTTC. This sequence encodes CASSNPPGTGDEQFF.

The chain carries TRBV19 and TRBJ2-1, with D possibly TRBD2 on 6 matching bases. Trimming removed 6 bases at V and 3 bases at J, with 18 bases between. Germline lookup yields CDR1 LNHDA and CDR2 SQIVND (reference sequence). CDR3 size: 16 residues. The CDR3 reads CASRIGRNYVYNEQFF. DNA for the CDR3: TGTGCCAGTAGGATTGGGAGGAATTATGTCTACAATGAGCAGTTCTTC.

The rearrangement joins TRBV5-1 to TRBJ2-7; 8 nucleotides align to TRBD1. Germline CDR1 and CDR2: SGHRS and YFSETQ. V dropped 4 bases and J dropped 3; count of bases not matched to a gene: 9. CDR3 length: 15 amino acids. CDR3 region: CASSPDRDRFYEQYF. The DNA of the CDR3 is TGCGCCAGCAGCCCCGACCGGGACAGGTTCTACGAGCAGTACTTC.

The chain joins TRBV7-2 to TRBJ1-2; 8 bases align to TRBD1. This CDR3 spans 15 amino acids. Looked up from germline, CDR1 is SGHTA and CDR2 is FQGNSA. V was clipped by 5 bases and J by 5 bases; unmatched bases: 10. CDR3 amino acids: CASSQRTGNLYGYTF. CDR3 DNA sequence: TGTGCCAGCAGCCAGAGGACAGGGAACCTGTATGGCTACACCTTC.

This chain connects TRBV19 to TRBJ2-7; 8 bases line up with TRBD1. The germline V gene has CDR1 LNHDA and CDR2 SQIVND (reference sequence). CDR3 length: 17 residues. With 1 base clipped from V and 2 bases from J, the junction kept 10 bases outside the gene matches. In DNA form, the CDR3 reads TGTGCCAGTAGTATAGGACAGGGGACGACTACTACCTACGAGCAGTACTTC. Its protein product is CASSIGQGTTTTYEQYF.

This clone was found once. The chain combines TRBV27 with TRBJ2-3; TRBD2 agrees at 12 bases. This CDR3 is built from 18 residues. Trimming at V came to 6 bases and at J to 7 bases, leaving 17 bases not matched to a gene. Germline V gene sequence: CDR1 MNHEY, CDR2 SMNVEV (reference sequence). CDR3 amino acids: CASSLISPSGRVRYTQYF. The CDR3 DNA follows: TGTGCCAGCAGCCTTATCTCCCCTAGCGGGAGGGTTCGGTATACGCAGTATTTT.

CDR3 loop: CASSFYSGRSGDTQYF. CDR3 in DNA: TGTGCCAGCAGTTTTTATAGCGGGAGGAGCGGAGATACGCAGTATTTT. The J gene is TRBJ2-3, the V gene TRBV28, with 10 bases aligning to TRBD2. This CDR3 is built from 16 residues. Germline trimming cut 3 bases from V and 5 bases from J; bases unmatched to any gene: 8. The germline V gene has CDR1 MDHEN and CDR2 SYDVKM.

This clone was picked up one time. The rearrangement links TRBV18 to TRBJ2-1; TRBD2 matches at 9 bases. CDR3 length: 17 amino acids. Trimming removed 0 bases from V and 3 bases from J; junction bases left unmatched: 6. Germline assignment: CDR1 KGHSH and CDR2 LQKENI. The CDR3 DNA reads as TGTGCCAGCTCACCACCGGTAGCGGGAGAACACTACAATGAGCAGTTCTTC. Its translation is CASSPPVAGEHYNEQFF.

The chain uses TRBV7-2 and TRBJ2-1, with D maybe TRBD2 (7 bases). CDR1 is SGHTA and CDR2 is FQGNSA in the germline V gene. V lost 3 bases, J lost 1 base, and 10 bases lay in between. This CDR3 has 15 amino acids. CDR3 in amino acids: CASSFGRGSYNEQFF. For the CDR3, the DNA is TGTGCCAGCAGCTTTGGGAGGGGGTCCTACAATGAGCAGTTCTTC. Complete variable domain (other parts from reference TRBV7-2 and TRBJ2-1): GAGVSQSPSNKVTEKGKDVELRCDPISGHTALYWYRQSLGQGLEFLIYFQGNSAPDKSGLPSDRFSAERTGGSVSTLTIQRTQQEDSAVYLCASSFGRGSYNEQFFGPGTRLTVL.

This rearrangement joins TRBV25-1 to TRBJ2-1; TRBD1 matches 10 bases. Germline V gene lookup returns CDR1 MGHDK and CDR2 SYGVNS. The CDR3 runs 16 residues. The ends lost 1 base at V and 10 bases at J; junction bases unmatched: 10. CDR3 protein: CASSESGTGVEREQFF. The CDR3, as DNA: TGTGCCAGCAGTGAATCTGGGACAGGGGTTGAACGGGAGCAGTTCTTC.